This record concerns one T cell receptor beta chain sequence. The target antigen is unknown. These data are taken from a study of CD4 T cells in relation to SARS-CoV-2 and coronaviruses. Study background: TCR beta CDR3s were sequenced after roughly eleven-day antigen culture of PBMCs. Study-level points and caveats: According to naive versus memory sequencing, detected responses are memory recall, not newly primed. The cross-reactivity analysis covered only spike protein, not other viral proteins.

V shed 10 bases and J shed 1 base, with 13 bases lying between them. CDR1 is MDHEN and CDR2 is SYDVKM in the germline V gene. The CDR3 extends over 14 amino acids. Method: immunoSEQ multiplex PCR; TCRdb's copy keeps in-frame clones and lacks some. The sample lists fewer than 35,000 clones, 65% to 80% occurring once. Sorted naive or memory CD4+ cells met CEF peptides for roughly nine days. The specimen sequenced was memory CD4+ T cells from PBMCs, cultured in vitro. The receptor was derived from an adult with COVID-19. The V and J genes are TRBV28 and TRBJ1-4, with D possibly being TRBD1 (5 bases). The CDR3 loop is CAIQGGGTNEKLFF. The CDR3 nucleotides are TGTGCCATCCAGGGTGGAGGAACTAATGAAAAACTGTTTTTT.